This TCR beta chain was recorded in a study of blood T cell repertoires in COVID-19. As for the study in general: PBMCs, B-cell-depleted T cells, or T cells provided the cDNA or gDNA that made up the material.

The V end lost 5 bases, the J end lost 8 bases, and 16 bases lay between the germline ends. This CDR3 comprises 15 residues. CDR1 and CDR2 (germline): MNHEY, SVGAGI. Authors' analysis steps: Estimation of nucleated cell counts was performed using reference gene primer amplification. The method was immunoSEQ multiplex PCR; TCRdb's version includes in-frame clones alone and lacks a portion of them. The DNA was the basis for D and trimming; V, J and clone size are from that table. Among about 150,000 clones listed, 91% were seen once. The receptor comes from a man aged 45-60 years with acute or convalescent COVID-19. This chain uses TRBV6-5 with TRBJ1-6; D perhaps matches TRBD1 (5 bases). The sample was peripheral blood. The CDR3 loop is CASSPRGSGDSPLHF. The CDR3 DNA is TGTGCCAGCAGTCCCCGGGGGTCAGGCGATTCACCCCTCCACTTT.